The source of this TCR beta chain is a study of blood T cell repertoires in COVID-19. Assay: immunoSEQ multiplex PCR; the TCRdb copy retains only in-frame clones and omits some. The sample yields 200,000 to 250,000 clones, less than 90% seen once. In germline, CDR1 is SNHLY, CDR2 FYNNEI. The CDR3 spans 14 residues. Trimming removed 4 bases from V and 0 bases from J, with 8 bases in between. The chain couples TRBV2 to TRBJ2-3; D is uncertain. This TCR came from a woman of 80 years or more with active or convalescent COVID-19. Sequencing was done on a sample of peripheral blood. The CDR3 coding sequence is TGTGCCAGCAGTGGTTCAACTAGCACAGATACGCAGTATTTT. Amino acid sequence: CASSGSTSTDTQYF.